Below are 30 T cell receptor beta chains sequenced from a single sample in a study of blood T cell repertoires in COVID-19. Sequenced by immunoSEQ multiplex PCR; TCRdb stores in-frame clones only, minus some. The sample lists more than 100,000 clones, roughly 89% seen once, with roughly 4% in the top ten. The specimen was peripheral blood. These receptors originate from a man aged 40-49 years with acute or convalescent COVID-19.

V is TRBV15 and J is TRBJ1-2; 7 bases fit TRBD1. V was clipped by 5 bases and J by 5 bases; unmatched bases: 14. The CDR3 has 16 residues. Looked up from germline, CDR1 is LNHNV and CDR2 is YYDKDF (reference sequence). CDR3 loop: CATSPDRLRSSYGYTF. The CDR3 bases are TGTGCCACCAGCCCGGACAGGTTGAGATCATCTTATGGCTACACCTTC.

In its sample, this clone was seen a few times. This chain links TRBV3-1 (or the pseudogene TRBV3-2) with TRBJ2-3, with D possibly matching TRBD2 (5 bases). The CDR3 covers 17 residues. Germline V CDR1 and CDR2: LGHDT, YNNKEL (reference sequence). V was trimmed by 0 bases and J by 0 bases, leaving 13 bases between them. This CDR3 reads CASSQDLSGVSTDTQYF. CDR3 coding DNA: TGTGCCAGCAGCCAAGATCTTTCCGGGGTTAGCACAGATACGCAGTATTTT.

The chain is built from TRBV19 and TRBJ1-2; no firm D call. Trimming pared 10 bases from V and 2 bases from J, leaving 14 bases between. The CDR3 covers 13 residues. The germline V gene has CDR1 LNHDA and CDR2 SQIVND (reference sequence). CDR3 DNA: TGTGCCACTAACCGAGCCCCGAACTATGGCTACACCTTC. Translation gives CATNRAPNYGYTF.

The chain joins TRBV5-1 to TRBJ2-5, with 10 bases lining up with TRBD2. CDR1 SGHRS and CDR2 YFSETQ come from the germline V gene. V dropped 1 base and J dropped 4; count of bases not matched to a gene: 7. There are 16 residues in the CDR3. The CDR3 protein is CASSLRAGGPLETQYF. CDR3 nucleotide sequence: TGCGCCAGCAGCTTGCGAGCGGGAGGGCCTCTAGAGACCCAGTACTTC.

The chain employs TRBV24-1 and TRBJ1-2; 7 nucleotides align to TRBD1. This CDR3 is built from 16 residues. After removal of 5 bases from V and 2 bases from J, the junction contained 10 bases not matched to a gene. Germline V gives CDR1 KGHDR, CDR2 SFDVKD. CDR3 DNA sequence: TGTGCCACCAGTGGTACAGGGGACCTACTCAACTATGGCTACACCTTC. This codes for CATSGTGDLLNYGYTF.

The chain links TRBV15 to TRBJ2-3, with TRBD2 identical over 8 bases. The trim removed 2 bases at V and 1 base at J, leaving 5 bases unmatched. The CDR3 totals 16 residues. Germline V gives CDR1 LNHNV, CDR2 YYDKDF (reference sequence). CDR3 DNA: TGTGCCACCAGCAGAAAAAGCGGGAGTGGCACAGATACGCAGTATTTT. Protein product: CATSRKSGSGTDTQYF.

CDR3 loop: CASSLTVNQPQHF. For the CDR3, the DNA is TGTGCCAGCAGCTTAACGGTCAATCAGCCCCAGCATTTT. The V call is TRBV7-2, the J call TRBJ1-5; no reliable D call. V was cut by 2 bases and J by 3 bases, with 5 bases left in between. Germline V gene sequence: CDR1 SGHTA, CDR2 FQGNSA. This CDR3 region has 13 residues.

CDR3 amino acids: CASSYSRGGEGGELFF. The CDR3 bases are TGTGCCAGCAGTTACTCGAGAGGGGGCGAGGGCGGGGAGCTGTTTTTT. The chain combines TRBV6-5 with TRBJ2-2; 7 bases agree with TRBD1. The CDR3 runs 16 residues. Losses at the gene ends were 0 bases for V and 7 bases for J; bases not matched to a gene: 8. Germline V gene sequence: CDR1 MNHEY, CDR2 SVGAGI.

The V call is TRBV7-9, the J call TRBJ2-2; 11 positions match TRBD2. CDR3 length: 15 residues. The trim removed 6 bases at V and 6 bases at J, leaving 6 bases unmatched. The germline CDR1 and CDR2 sequences are SEHNR and FQNEAQ (reference sequence). In nucleotides, the CDR3 is TGTGCCAGCAGGTTACTAGCGGGAGCTTCCGGGGAGCTGTTTTTT. Its protein is CASRLLAGASGELFF.

On this clone itself: One end of the junction does not line up with germline, which may come from a read error. The chain recombines TRBV18 with TRBJ2-7, with 12 bases lining up with TRBD1. From germline, CDR1 is KGHSH and CDR2 LQKENI. The CDR3 length is 15 residues. Written as DNA, the CDR3 is TGTGCCAGCACACCTGGGGGACAGGGGGCTCGGGAGCAGTACTTC. This gives the protein CASTPGGQGAREQYF.

The rearrangement links TRBV2 to TRBJ1-2; 8 nucleotides line up with TRBD1. This CDR3 contains 17 residues. Unmatched junction bases numbered 13, after V lost 0 bases and J lost 7 bases. Germline CDR1 SNHLY, CDR2 FYNNEI. The CDR3 spells CASSEAVLRTGLVGYTF. The DNA for the CDR3 is TGTGCCAGCAGTGAAGCAGTTTTGAGGACAGGGTTGGTTGGCTACACCTTC.

This chain connects TRBV19 to TRBJ1-5, with 9 bases fitting TRBD1. J lost 4 bases, V lost 3 bases, and 19 bases had no gene match. The germline V gene encodes CDR1 LNHDA and CDR2 SQIVND (reference sequence). The CDR3 loop spans 20 amino acids. In DNA form, the CDR3 reads TGTGCCAGTAGTATCGGGATTCACGTAGGGGGACAGGGAGAGAATCAGCCCCAGCATTTT. Translation: CASSIGIHVGGQGENQPQHF.

The table lists this clone with a few counts. This rearrangement joins TRBV6-6 to TRBJ1-3; D gene uncertain. The CDR3 consists of 15 residues. Germline V gives CDR1 MNHNY, CDR2 SVGAGI (reference sequence). V was shortened by 0 bases and J by 4 bases, with 10 bases between the two germline ends. CDR3: CASSYSIQLGNTIYF. The DNA of the CDR3 is TGTGCCAGCAGTTACTCGATTCAACTCGGAAACACCATATATTTT.

J is TRBJ1-1 and V is TRBV4-1; unclear D gene. The CDR3 has 15 amino acids. Germline CDR1 MGHRA, CDR2 YSYEKL. The V end lost 0 bases, the J end lost 0 bases, and 8 bases lay between the germline ends. This chain's CDR3 is CASSQDGNMNTEAFF. The CDR3 DNA reads TGCGCCAGCAGCCAAGATGGTAACATGAACACTGAAGCTTTCTTT.

The chain joins TRBV12-3 or TRBV12-4 to TRBJ1-2, with D possibly matching TRBD1 (6 bases). Trimming left V 5 bases short and J 6 bases short, with 13 bases between. The CDR3 loop spans 13 amino acids. DNA of the CDR3: TGTGCCAGCAGTCGAGCCCGGACAGATGGCTACACCTTC. Protein product: CASSRARTDGYTF.

The genes are TRBV7-6 and TRBJ1-3, with TRBD1 identical over 11 bases. The CDR3 has 17 residues. CDR1 is SGHVS and CDR2 is FNYEAQ in the germline V gene. V shed 5 bases and J 0 bases; nucleotides not matched to a gene: 6. For the CDR3, the DNA is TGTGCCAGCAGCCCCCGGACAGGGGGCACCTCTGGAAACACCATATATTTT. This encodes CASSPRTGGTSGNTIYF.

The chain recombines TRBV21-1 with TRBJ2-1; TRBD2, the D gene given by the table, was not confirmed from the DNA. TRBV21-1 is given as a pseudogene. CDR3 length: 15 amino acids. Here the CDR3 reads CASNPEAASYNEQFF. In DNA form, the CDR3 reads TGTGCCAGCAACCCGGAGGCGGCGTCCTACAATGAGCAGTTCTTC.

The chain carries TRBV7-7 and TRBJ2-2, with TRBD2 matching 10 bases. Germline trimming cut 1 base from V and 4 bases from J; bases unmatched to any gene: 3. Germline V gives CDR1 SSHAT, CDR2 FNYEAQ (reference sequence). This CDR3 is built from 16 residues. CDR3 sequence: CASSLDLAGVTGELFF. In DNA, the CDR3 is TGTGCCAGCAGCTTAGACCTAGCGGGAGTCACCGGGGAGCTGTTTTTT.

This rearrangement joins TRBV7-3 to TRBJ2-5; TRBD2 is a possible D gene (7 bases). Trimming stripped 2 bases from V and 5 bases from J, with 9 bases between. Germline V gives CDR1 SGHTA, CDR2 FQGTGA. CDR3 length: 13 amino acids. Here the CDR3 reads CASSLAGAETQYF. The CDR3 nucleotides are TGTGCCAGCAGCTTAGCGGGGGCGGAGACCCAGTACTTC. The variable domain in full, with the rest retrieved from reference TRBV7-3 and TRBJ2-5, is GAGVSQTPSNKVTEKGKYVELRCDPISGHTALYWYRQSLGQGPEFLIYFQGTGAADDSGLPNDRFFAVRPEGSVSTLKIQRTERGDSAVYLCASSLAGAETQYFGPGTRLLVL.

V usage is TRBV3-1 (or the pseudogene TRBV3-2) and J usage is TRBJ2-2; D unclear. Looked up from germline, CDR1 is LGHDT and CDR2 is YNNKEL (reference sequence). V was shortened by 2 bases and J by 0 bases, with 7 bases between the two germline ends. The CDR3 runs 15 residues. Here the CDR3 DNA reads TGTGCCAGCAGCCAACGTCCGTCGAACACCGGGGAGCTGTTTTTT. This gives the protein CASSQRPSNTGELFF.

The chain recombines TRBV5-1 with TRBJ2-2; no firm D call. V was shortened by 4 bases and J by 5 bases, with 18 bases between the two germline ends. Germline loops: CDR1 SGHRS, CDR2 YFSETQ. This CDR3 comprises 16 residues. CDR3 amino acids: CASSSLSIKETGELFF. CDR3 bases: TGCGCCAGCAGCAGCTTATCAATAAAGGAGACCGGGGAGCTGTTTTTT.

The chain joins TRBV5-1 to TRBJ1-1; TRBD1 matches 8 bases. Trimming removed 7 bases from V and 8 bases from J; junction bases left unmatched: 7. Germline V gene data show CDR1 as SGHRS and CDR2 as YFSETQ. The CDR3 sequence is 12 residues long. Here the CDR3 reads CASGQGGLEAFF. The CDR3 DNA is TGCGCCAGCGGACAGGGCGGCTTAGAAGCTTTCTTT. The whole variable domain, filled in from reference TRBV5-1 and TRBJ1-1, reads KAGVTQTPRYLIKTRGQQVTLSCSPISGHRSVSWYQQTPGQGLQFLFEYFSETQRNKGNFPGRFSGRQFSNSRSEMNVSTLELGDSALYLCASGQGGLEAFFGQGTRLTVV.

The CDR3 DNA sequence: TGTGCCAGCAGCTTGGGGGACAGGTCGAACACTGAAGCTTTCTTT. Its protein product is CASSLGDRSNTEAFF. The gene calls are TRBV5-4 and TRBJ1-1; 8 positions agree with TRBD1. The CDR3 totals 15 residues. J lost 1 base, V lost 0 bases, and 2 bases had no gene match. The germline gives CDR1 SGHNT, CDR2 YYREEE (reference sequence).

The chain employs TRBV6-6 and TRBJ1-4; D remains ambiguous. V lost 0 bases and J lost 8, with 7 bases in between. The CDR3 loop spans 13 amino acids. From germline, CDR1 is MNHNY and CDR2 SVGAGI (reference sequence). The CDR3 sequence: CASSYSIAEKLFF. The CDR3 region has the DNA TGTGCCAGCAGTTACTCGATAGCCGAAAAACTGTTTTTT.

The genes are TRBV18 and TRBJ2-5, with 7 bases matching TRBD1. V gave up 6 bases and J gave up 3 bases; unmatched junction bases: 7. This CDR3 comprises 14 residues. The germline V gene encodes CDR1 KGHSH and CDR2 LQKENI. CDR3 protein: CASSGPGTEETQYF. The CDR3 DNA sequence: TGTGCCAGCTCGGGACCCGGGACAGAAGAGACCCAGTACTTC.

V is TRBV5-6 and J is TRBJ2-6; 9 nucleotides match TRBD1. With 4 bases clipped from V and 2 bases from J, the junction kept 10 bases outside the gene matches. The CDR3 sequence is 18 residues long. Germline V CDR1 and CDR2: SGHDT, YYEEEE. Written as DNA, the CDR3 is TGTGCCAGCAGCCCCGACAGGGGGGGGGTCGCTGGGGCCAACGTCCTGACTTTC. Translation: CASSPDRGGVAGANVLTF.

This chain uses TRBV18 with TRBJ1-1, with D possibly being TRBD1 (5 bases). Germline CDR1 and CDR2: KGHSH and LQKENI. With 2 bases removed from V and 1 base from J, the gap between germline ends came to 8 bases. The CDR3 is made up of 14 amino acids. The CDR3 protein is CASSPSRGNTEAFF. The CDR3 DNA reads as TGTGCCAGCTCACCAAGTAGGGGGAACACTGAAGCTTTCTTT.

The chain recombines TRBV7-9 with TRBJ1-1; D is uncertain. The germline V and J ends were trimmed by 1 base and 11 bases, with 8 bases remaining between them. Germline V gene lookup returns CDR1 SEHNR and CDR2 FQNEAQ (reference sequence). The CDR3 is 11 amino acids. CDR3 nucleotides: TGTGCCAGCAGCTTAGGATCCGAGGCTTTCTTT. This sequence encodes CASSLGSEAFF.

This clone was seen only once. The rearrangement joins TRBV7-9 to TRBJ2-2; D ambiguous. CDR1 and CDR2 from the germline V gene are SEHNR and FQNEAQ (reference sequence). The CDR3 covers 14 residues. Trimming removed 8 bases at V and 4 bases at J, with 14 bases between. The CDR3 sequence: CASGPAGSTGELFF. DNA of the CDR3: TGTGCCAGCGGCCCGGCAGGATCCACCGGGGAGCTGTTTTTT.

This chain joins TRBV11-2 and TRBJ1-4; TRBD1 aligns across 8 bases. The germline gives CDR1 SGHAT, CDR2 FQNNGV. Trimming took 6 bases from V and 5 from J; bases not matched to a gene: 14. The CDR3 runs to 17 residues. CDR3: CASSRLPGTGNNEKLFF. CDR3 coding DNA: TGTGCCAGCAGTCGTTTGCCCGGGACAGGAAACAATGAAAAACTGTTTTTT.